These T cell receptor beta chains were read from a single sample in a study of blood T cell repertoires in COVID-19. This table comes from immunoSEQ multiplex PCR, and its TCRdb copy is limited to in-frame clones, with some not included. The sample holds about 430,000 clones, about 87% seen once. Sequencing input: peripheral blood. These receptors were collected from a man aged 18-30 years with COVID-19, enrolled during active disease. CDR3s include the opening cysteine and the closing phenylalanine or tryptophan. A D gene is named only where the DNA matches it firmly. A row's size may be missing; if present it is once, few, many or a size class.

d_gene	v_gene	abundance	j_gene	CDR3nt	CDR3aa
.	TRBV7-9	.	TRBJ2-5	TGTGCCAGCAGCTTAGTCGGGGGGCGAGAGACCCAGTACTTC	CASSLVGGRETQYF
TRBD1	TRBV5-1	.	TRBJ1-1	TGCGCCAGCAGCCGGGACAGGGAAGAGGAAGCTTTCTTT	CASSRDREEEAFF
TRBD2	TRBV9	.	TRBJ2-3	TGTGCCAGCAGCGTAGGAGGGCGGGGGTTAGATACGCAGTATTTT	CASSVGGRGLDTQYF
.	TRBV9	.	TRBJ2-2	TGTGCCAGCAGCGTCGGGGTTGCCGGGGAGCTGTTTTTT	CASSVGVAGELFF
.	TRBV19	.	TRBJ1-1	TGTGCCAGTAGTATAAGCGGGCAGGGTACGAACACTGAAGCTTTCTTT	CASSISGQGTNTEAFF
TRBD1	TRBV11-2	.	TRBJ1-4	TGTGCCAGCAGCCCTGGGACAGGGGTGGGGAAACTGTTTTTT	CASSPGTGVGKLFF
.	TRBV6-5	.	TRBJ1-5	TGTGCCAGCAAGACAGGAAGTAGCAATCAGCCCCAGCATTTT	CASKTGSSNQPQHF
.	TRBV2	.	TRBJ2-2	TGTGCCAGCAGTGTGAGGTCTGCCGGGGAGCTGTTTTTT	CASSVRSAGELFF
.	TRBV24-1	.	TRBJ2-1	TGTGCCACCAGTGATTTAAACCCTAGCAGAACCTACAATGAGCAGTTCTTC	CATSDLNPSRTYNEQFF
.	TRBV10-3	.	TRBJ2-3	TGTGCCATCAGTGAGTCGCGGCCTTCCACAGATACGCAGTATTTT	CAISESRPSTDTQYF
TRBD1	TRBV12-5	once	TRBJ2-7	TGTGCTAGTGGTCACCGGGACAGCACCTACGAGCAGTACTTC	CASGHRDSTYEQYF
TRBD2	TRBV20-1	.	TRBJ2-4	TGCAGTGCTAGTAGCGCGGGGGTAGCCAAAAACATTCAGTACTTC	CSASSAGVAKNIQYF
TRBD2	TRBV11-2	.	TRBJ2-1	TGTGCCAGCAGCCCGAGGGGGTCGGGAGGGTCGTTCGATGAGCAGTTCTTC	CASSPRGSGGSFDEQFF